This T cell receptor (beta chain) comes out of a study of blood T cell repertoires in COVID-19. Study in general: Donors in the United States, Italy and Spain gave samples during acute or convalescent COVID-19. In each case, the material was cDNA or gDNA derived from T cells, B-cell-depleted T cells, or PBMCs.

Original data processing: Reference gene primer amplification gave nucleated cell count estimates. Some clones are missing from TCRdb's copy, which holds only in-frame ones; the method was immunoSEQ multiplex PCR. V and J calls and clone size are as listed in that table; D and trimming were resolved from the DNA. Of about 160,000 clones in the sample, over 85% are singletons; the top ten hold about 5%. The CDR3 consists of 11 residues. Germline V gene sequence: CDR1 GTSNPN, CDR2 SVGIG (reference sequence). V lost 4 bases, J lost 12 bases, and 7 bases stayed unmatched. The source of this sequence is a woman aged 50 to 60 with acute or convalescent COVID-19. The chain employs TRBV30 and TRBJ2-5, with 8 bases fitting TRBD1. Sample: peripheral blood. The CDR3 DNA reads TGTGCCTGGAAGGCAGGGGGCAATAAGTACTTC. Its protein is CAWKAGGNKYF.